This T cell receptor beta chain came from a study of T cell clusters in autoimmune cytopenias. This clonotype is labeled medium-sized based on frequency. No antigen is known for it. Study-level results: No experiment has yet validated the function of the T cell clusters defined in silico. Compared with active autoimmune hepatitis patients, healthy donors showed roughly 2.7-fold more exclusive TRB clusters. Primary autoimmune cytopenia patients seemingly lacked the physiological T cell clusters found in healthy donors. TRB repertoire shifts in secondary cytopenia and chronic lymphocytic leukemia mostly reflected lymphoma, not autoimmunity.

Looked up from germline, CDR1 is MNHNY and CDR2 is SVGAGI (reference sequence). The CDR3 extends over 13 amino acids. TRB rearrangements were amplified by touch-down multiplex PCR with mixed TRB-A/B primers. One entry per CDR3 protein, without DNA, is what TCRdb gives after re-calling the multiplex PCR reads. The table for this sample gives several thousand distinct CDR3 sequences. TRB amplification used 200 to 250 ng of peripheral blood genomic DNA. The receptor was derived from a human donor with an autoimmune cytopenia or autoimmune hepatitis (not recorded which). The V call is TRBV6-6, the J call TRBJ1-5. Sequenced material: peripheral blood. CDR3 protein: CASGWVSNQPQHF.